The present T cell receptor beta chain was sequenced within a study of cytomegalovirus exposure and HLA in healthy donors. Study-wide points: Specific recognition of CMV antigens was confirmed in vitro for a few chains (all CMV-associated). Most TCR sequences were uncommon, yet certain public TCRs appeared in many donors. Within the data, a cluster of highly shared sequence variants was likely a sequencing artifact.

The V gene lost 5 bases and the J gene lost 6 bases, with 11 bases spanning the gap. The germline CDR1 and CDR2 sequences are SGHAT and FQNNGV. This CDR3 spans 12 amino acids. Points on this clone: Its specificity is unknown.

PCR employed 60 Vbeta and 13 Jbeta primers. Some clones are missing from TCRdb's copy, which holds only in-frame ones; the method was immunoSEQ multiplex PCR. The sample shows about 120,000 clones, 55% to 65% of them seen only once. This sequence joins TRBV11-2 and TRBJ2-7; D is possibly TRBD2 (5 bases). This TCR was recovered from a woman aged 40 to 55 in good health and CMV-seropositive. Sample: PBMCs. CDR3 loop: CASSLRVAEQYF. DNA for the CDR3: TGTGCCAGCAGCCTGCGGGTGGCCGAGCAGTACTTC.